Shown below are 11 T cell receptor beta chains from a single sample sequenced in a study of blood T cell repertoires in COVID-19. Some clones are missing from TCRdb's copy, which holds only in-frame ones; the method was immunoSEQ multiplex PCR. This sample yields about 55,000 clones, of which about 91% are seen a single time; around 6.9% belongs to the top ten. Specimen: peripheral blood. All receptors come from a man aged 45-65 years with active COVID-19.

This rearrangement joins TRBV7-2 to TRBJ1-1; perhaps TRBD1 as D (5 bases). The V end was cut by 2 bases, the J end by 1 base, with 8 bases between. Germline-derived CDR1 and CDR2 are SGHTA and FQGNSA. The CDR3 totals 14 residues. CDR3 in amino acids: CASSLTQGNTEAFF. The CDR3 DNA follows: TGTGCCAGCAGCTTAACCCAGGGGAACACTGAAGCTTTCTTT.

This clone was observed once. The chain couples TRBV19 to TRBJ2-4, with 9 bases aligning to TRBD2. The CDR3 is 14 residues long. Germline CDR1 reads LNHDA; CDR2 reads SQIVND (reference sequence). With 5 bases clipped from V and 9 bases from J, the junction kept 8 bases outside the gene matches. Here the CDR3 reads CASSPTGTSLIQYF. CDR3 DNA sequence: TGTGCCAGTAGTCCTACCGGGACTAGCCTCATTCAGTACTTC.

This clone was counted a single time. This chain joins TRBV29-1 and TRBJ2-3; a possible D gene is TRBD2 (6 bases). Germline V gene data show CDR1 as SQVTM and CDR2 as ANQGSEA. Trimming took 5 bases from V and 2 from J, leaving 17 bases between them. The CDR3 totals 15 residues. This chain's CDR3 is CSVRGTSPSTDTQYF. CDR3 nucleotide sequence: TGCAGCGTTCGCGGGACCTCCCCCTCCACAGATACGCAGTATTTT.

The chain combines TRBV7-2 with TRBJ1-1, with D perhaps matching TRBD1 (5 bases). Germline CDR1 and CDR2: SGHTA and FQGNSA. Between the trimmed V and J ends, which lost 2 bases and 0 bases, there was a span of 7 bases. The CDR3 runs 14 residues. CDR3: CASSLQGMNTEAFF. CDR3 nucleotides: TGTGCCAGCAGCTTACAGGGTATGAACACTGAAGCTTTCTTT.

This chain connects TRBV4-1 to TRBJ1-1; TRBD1 is a possible D gene (6 bases). Trimming took 0 bases from V and 6 from J, leaving 14 bases between them. There are 15 residues in the CDR3. Germline V gene sequence: CDR1 MGHRA, CDR2 YSYEKL. CDR3 region: CASSQEGQRVAEAFF. Here the CDR3 DNA reads TGCGCCAGCAGCCAAGAGGGACAAAGGGTAGCTGAAGCTTTCTTT.

CDR3 nucleotide sequence: TGTGCCAGCAGTTACGGGCAGTACACCGGGGAGCTGTTTTTT. It specifies CASSYGQYTGELFF. This chain links TRBV6-2 or TRBV6-3 with TRBJ2-2, with D unclear. CDR1 and CDR2 (germline): MNHEY, SVGEGT. V was clipped by 2 bases and J by 3 bases, with 7 bases between them. The CDR3 consists of 14 residues.

The chain employs TRBV11-3 and TRBJ2-2; D might be TRBD2 (5 bases). This CDR3 comprises 17 residues. The V end lost 0 bases, the J end lost 4 bases, and 15 bases lay between the germline ends. Germline V gene data show CDR1 as SGHNT and CDR2 as YENEEA. The CDR3 sequence is CASSLDVRTGGTGELFF. CDR3 coding DNA: TGTGCCAGCAGCTTAGATGTACGGACTGGCGGCACCGGGGAGCTGTTTTTT.

J is TRBJ1-1 and V is TRBV5-1; D is uncertain. The CDR3 consists of 13 residues. Germline V CDR1 and CDR2: SGHRS, YFSETQ. V was cut by 1 base and J by 3 bases, with 7 bases left in between. The CDR3 loop reads CASSLKEDTEAFF. CDR3 nucleotide sequence: TGCGCCAGCAGCTTGAAGGAGGACACTGAAGCTTTCTTT. Full variable domain (remainder filled in from reference TRBV5-1 and TRBJ1-1): KAGVTQTPRYLIKTRGQQVTLSCSPISGHRSVSWYQQTPGQGLQFLFEYFSETQRNKGNFPGRFSGRQFSNSRSEMNVSTLELGDSALYLCASSLKEDTEAFFGQGTRLTVV.

The chain links TRBV7-8 to TRBJ2-3, with 15 bases aligning to TRBD2. The CDR3 loop spans 17 amino acids. The junction had 2 bases not matched to a gene; V was cut back by 2 bases and J by 2 bases. Germline assignment: CDR1 SGHVS and CDR2 FQNEAQ. CDR3 residues: CASSLRTSGGDTDTQYF. The CDR3, as DNA: TGTGCCAGCAGCTTAAGGACTAGCGGGGGGGACACAGATACGCAGTATTTT.

This sequence joins TRBV2 and TRBJ1-1; D might be TRBD1 (5 bases). Germline-derived CDR1 and CDR2 are SNHLY and FYNNEI. V lost 5 bases and J 5 bases, leaving 15 bases between the germline ends. This CDR3 spans 14 amino acids. The CDR3 loop is CASSTTEAWTEAFF. In DNA, the CDR3 is TGTGCCAGCAGTACGACAGAAGCGTGGACTGAAGCTTTCTTT.

J is TRBJ1-3 and V is TRBV18; D is uncertain. CDR1 and CDR2 from the germline V gene are KGHSH and LQKENI. The CDR3 is made up of 16 amino acids. V shed 3 bases and J shed 0 bases, with 12 bases lying between them. CDR3 sequence (DNA): TGTGCCAGCTCACCGGCGGGCGGGAGCTCTGGAAACACCATATATTTT. As protein: CASSPAGGSSGNTIYF.